This TCR beta chain was captured by sequencing in a study of early T cells in non-severe SARS-CoV-2 infection. Study in general: Chains from this unsorted whole-blood bulk RNA could not be paired.

To note about this clonotype: The target antigen is unknown.

Study-wide findings and caveats: Private and CD4 specificities were missed by VDJdb matching, skewed to anti-spike CD8.

MiXCR was run by TCRdb on the 5' RACE reads, yielding one entry per CDR3 protein. The profile shows 54,000 or so distinct CDR3 sequences, 10% to 15% of them singletons. The V gene's germline CDR1 is SQVTM and CDR2 ANQGSEA. V lost 7 bases to trimming and J lost 11 bases, with 6 bases between them. The CDR3 covers 8 residues. This TCR was sampled from an adult who was a healthcare worker with PCR-confirmed SARS-CoV-2 infection or an uninfected control (not recorded which). V is TRBV29-1 and J is TRBJ1-5, with D hard to call. Sequencing was done on a sample of whole blood. The CDR3 loop reads CSALSQHF. CDR3 DNA: TGCAGCGCCCTGTCCCAGCATTTT.